These 9 T cell receptor beta chains share one sample of origin, sequenced in a study of CD8 T cells in Susac syndrome. A quantity of roughly 0.5 to 1 ug RNA underwent reverse transcription using random hexamers. TCRdb reanalysed the immunoSEQ multiplex PCR reads using MiXCR and keeps one entry per CDR3 protein. The table includes about 440,000 distinct CDR3 sequences, 75% to 90% detected once. Input material: CD8+ T cells from PBMCs. The receptor set was obtained from a human donor with multiple sclerosis.

J is TRBJ2-3 and V is TRBV15; 9 nucleotides agree with TRBD2. There are 16 residues in the CDR3. The germline gives CDR1 LNHNV, CDR2 YYDKDF (reference sequence). V gave up 3 bases and J gave up 6 bases; unmatched junction bases: 10. CDR3 in amino acids: CATSSVGERGEDTQYF. Written as DNA, the CDR3 is TGTGCCACCAGCAGTGTGGGAGAGCGGGGGGAGGATACGCAGTATTTT. The full variable domain, with the rest looked up from reference TRBV15 and TRBJ2-3, is DAMVIQNPRYQVTQFGKPVTLSCSQTLNHNVMYWYQQKSSQAPKLLFHYYDKDFNNEADTPDNFQSRRPNTSFCFLDIRSPGLGDTAMYLCATSSVGERGEDTQYFGPGTRLTVL.

The V call is TRBV30, the J call TRBJ1-2, with a weak D call TRBD1 (5 bases). The length of the CDR3 is 14 residues. Germline CDR1 reads GTSNPN; CDR2 reads SVGIG (reference sequence). Between the trimmed V and J ends, which lost 6 bases and 3 bases, there was a span of 17 bases. The CDR3 loop is CACIRDSGDYGYTF. CDR3 DNA: TGTGCCTGCATCCGGGACTCCGGGGACTATGGCTACACCTTC.

The chain couples TRBV6-1 to TRBJ2-1; TRBD2 agrees at 11 bases. CDR1 and CDR2 from the germline V gene are MNHNS and SASEGT. This CDR3 spans 16 amino acids. V lost 4 bases and J lost 4; bases outside the gene matches: 6. The CDR3 protein is CASSAELAGEYNEQFF. CDR3 DNA sequence: TGTGCCAGCAGTGCCGAACTAGCGGGAGAGTACAATGAGCAGTTCTTC.

The chain combines TRBV28 with TRBJ1-1; D gene uncertain. Germline values: CDR1 MDHEN, CDR2 SYDVKM. CDR3 length equals 13 residues. Trimming stripped 7 bases from V and 1 base from J, with 10 bases between. The CDR3 nucleotides are TGTGCCAGCAACCCCCCAGGGAACACTGAAGCTTTCTTT. The encoded protein is CASNPPGNTEAFF.

This clonotype was seen once. The chain has TRBV28 and TRBJ2-7; 13 nucleotides match TRBD2. Per the germline V gene, CDR1 is MDHEN and CDR2 is SYDVKM. The V gene end was trimmed by 5 bases and the J gene end by 3 bases; junction bases not matched to a gene: 13. The CDR3 covers 18 residues. As DNA, the CDR3 is TGTGCCAGCAGTCCACGGACTAGCGGGAGTTTAGGCGGCTACGAGCAGTACTTC. Translated: CASSPRTSGSLGGYEQYF.

The table lists this clonotype with a few counts. J is TRBJ2-7 and V is TRBV29-1; D unclear. The CDR3 has 13 residues. Germline V gene sequence: CDR1 SQVTM, CDR2 ANQGSEA. V lost 4 bases, J lost 3 bases, and 13 bases lay in between. The CDR3, as DNA: TGCAGCGTTGTTTCTCCGGATGGCTACGAGCAGTACTTC. Its translation: CSVVSPDGYEQYF.

V usage is TRBV28 and J usage is TRBJ2-3; D might be TRBD2 (5 bases). With 5 bases removed from V and 7 bases from J, the gap between germline ends came to 16 bases. The CDR3 runs to 14 residues. Germline CDR1 reads MDHEN; CDR2 reads SYDVKM. In nucleotides, the CDR3 is TGTGCCAGCAGTACTACTACAACGGGGAATACGCAGTATTTT. The encoded protein is CASSTTTTGNTQYF. Combining the CDR3 with reference TRBV28 and TRBJ2-3 gives the whole variable domain DVKVTQSSRYLVKRTGEKVFLECVQDMDHENMFWYRQDPGLGLRLIYFSYDVKMKEKGDIPEGYSVSREKKERFSLILESASTNQTSMYLCASSTTTTGNTQYFGPGTRLTVL.

The rearrangement links TRBV29-1 to TRBJ1-1; TRBD1 matches at 7 bases. Germline values: CDR1 SQVTM, CDR2 ANQGSEA. The CDR3 has 15 residues. V shed 1 base and J 2 bases; nucleotides not matched to a gene: 7. This chain's CDR3 is CSVEGTGESNTEAFF. In nucleotides, the CDR3 is TGCAGCGTTGAAGGGACAGGAGAAAGCAACACTGAAGCTTTCTTT. The full variable domain, completed using reference TRBV29-1 and TRBJ1-1, is SAVISQKPSRDICQRGTSLTIQCQVDSQVTMMFWYRQQPGQSLTLIATANQGSEATYESGFVIDKFPISRPNLTFSTLTVSNMSPEDSSIYLCSVEGTGESNTEAFFGQGTRLTVV.

This clonotype was recorded once. V is TRBV10-3 and J is TRBJ2-2; TRBD2 matches 7 bases. The CDR3 extends over 15 amino acids. The germline V gene has CDR1 ENHRY and CDR2 SYGVKD. The V segment lost 3 bases and the J segment 1 base; nucleotides outside the gene matches: 2. CDR3: CAISDPSGNTGELFF. The CDR3 DNA is TGTGCCATCAGTGATCCTAGCGGGAACACCGGGGAGCTGTTTTTT.